These T cell receptor beta chains were read from a single sample in a study of blood T cell repertoires in COVID-19. Assay: immunoSEQ multiplex PCR; the TCRdb copy retains only in-frame clones and omits some. The data contain more than 110,000 clones, more than 75% of them singletons. Sequenced material: PBMCs or T cells enriched from blood (not recorded which). The receptors shown here come from a woman aged 45-65 years who had recovered from COVID-19. CDR3s include the opening cysteine and the closing phenylalanine or tryptophan. D genes are given only for firm matches. The size entry is marked missing in some rows and otherwise reads once, few, many or a size class.

clone_size j_call v_call d_call cdr3_nt cdr3_aa
NA TRBJ1-3 TRBV11-2 NA TGTGCCAGCAGCTTAAATGAAGCGGCAGGGGAAGGAAACACCATATATTTT CASSLNEAAGEGNTIYF
NA TRBJ1-3 TRBV3-1/TRBV3-2 NA TGTGCCAGCAGCCGGGGGCCTGGAAACACCATATATTTT CASSRGPGNTIYF
NA TRBJ2-7 TRBV12-3/TRBV12-4 NA TGTGCCAGCAGTTTTGACTATCCGGCTAGGCAGTACTTC CASSFDYPARQYF
medium-sized TRBJ2-2 TRBV29-1 NA TGCAGCGTTGGAAGCGGGAACACCGGGGAGCTGTTTTTT CSVGSGNTGELFF
NA TRBJ2-1 TRBV6-5 TRBD1 TGTGCCAGCAGTTCGACAGGGCAATGGTACAATGAGCAGTTCTTC CASSSTGQWYNEQFF
NA TRBJ1-6 TRBV28 NA TGTGCCAGCAGGCCTAAACCGCTGAATTCACCCCTCCACTTT CASRPKPLNSPLHF
NA TRBJ2-5 TRBV9 TRBD2 TGTGCCAGCAGCCTTGCTAGCGGGGGCGACCAAGAGACCCAGTACTTC CASSLASGGDQETQYF
once TRBJ1-6 TRBV2 NA TGTGCCAGCAACCTTGACCGGAGCTCCTATAATTCACCCCTCCACTTT CASNLDRSSYNSPLHF
NA TRBJ1-2 TRBV4-2 TRBD1 TGTGCCAGCAGCCAAGAGGGCACAGGGGAAAGAGGCTACACCTTC CASSQEGTGERGYTF
few TRBJ1-5 TRBV7-2 NA TGTGCCAGCAGCTCATGGAGCAGCCTCAATCAGCCCCAGCATTTT CASSSWSSLNQPQHF
few TRBJ1-1 TRBV5-1 TRBD1 TGCGCCAGCAGCGAACAACAGGGGGCTTTCACTGAAGCTTTCTTT CASSEQQGAFTEAFF
NA TRBJ2-5 TRBV7-6 NA TGTGCCAGCAGCTTATCAGGGGTTGGAGAGACCCAGTACTTC CASSLSGVGETQYF
once TRBJ2-3 TRBV29-1 NA TGCAGCGTTGAAGCCCAGGGTACAGATACGCAGTATTTT CSVEAQGTDTQYF